This T cell receptor beta chain is from a study of vaccination effects on CD4 cells after COVID-19. For the study at large: Samples were given by two convalescent patients 16 days and one week before vaccination. General study findings and limits: Clones from infection and from vaccination both contracted markedly late after vaccination.

The CDR3 runs 14 residues. The V gene lost 5 bases and the J gene lost 8 bases, with 15 bases spanning the gap. Germline V lookup: CDR1 SNHLY, CDR2 FYNNEI. The protocol was immunoSEQ multiplex PCR, while the TCRdb copy is restricted to in-frame clones and leaves out a portion. Here the sample spans under 55,000 clones, about 75% being singletons. Regarding this clone: Antigen specificity is unknown.

Ahead of sequencing, the ViraFEST assay grew antigen-specific CD4+ T cells using viral peptide pools. Once cultured for more than nine days, the cells underwent separation to obtain CD4+ T cells. Sometime from March through December 2020, the person acquired a SARS-CoV-2 infection that PCR confirmed. J is TRBJ1-4 and V is TRBV2; TRBD1 might be the D (5 bases). The clonotype was recovered from a human donor who had a prior SARS-CoV-2 infection. The sequencing here drew on CD4+ T cells from PBMCs cultured with a peptide pool, taken before COVID-19 vaccination. The CDR3 loop is CASSRGGGGEKLFF. DNA of the CDR3: TGTGCCAGCAGTCGAGGTGGGGGTGGCGAAAAACTGTTTTTT.